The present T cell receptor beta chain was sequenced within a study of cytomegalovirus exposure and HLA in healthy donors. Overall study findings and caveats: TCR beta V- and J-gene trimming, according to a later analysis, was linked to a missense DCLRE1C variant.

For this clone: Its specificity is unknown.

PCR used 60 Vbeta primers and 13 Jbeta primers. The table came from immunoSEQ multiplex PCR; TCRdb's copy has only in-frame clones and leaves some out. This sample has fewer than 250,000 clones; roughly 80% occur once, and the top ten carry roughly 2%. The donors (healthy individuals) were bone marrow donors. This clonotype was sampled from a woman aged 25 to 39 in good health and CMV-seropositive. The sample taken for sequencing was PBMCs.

The CDR3 DNA is TGTGCCAGCAGCCTCGTTGGGGGGAGCGGGGAGCTGTTTTTT. Protein product: CASSLVGGSGELFF. The rearrangement joins TRBV7-2 to TRBJ2-2, with D tentatively TRBD2 (6 bases). The germline V gene encodes CDR1 SGHTA and CDR2 FQGNSA. Trimming removed 5 bases at V and 7 bases at J, with 14 bases between. The CDR3 totals 14 residues.